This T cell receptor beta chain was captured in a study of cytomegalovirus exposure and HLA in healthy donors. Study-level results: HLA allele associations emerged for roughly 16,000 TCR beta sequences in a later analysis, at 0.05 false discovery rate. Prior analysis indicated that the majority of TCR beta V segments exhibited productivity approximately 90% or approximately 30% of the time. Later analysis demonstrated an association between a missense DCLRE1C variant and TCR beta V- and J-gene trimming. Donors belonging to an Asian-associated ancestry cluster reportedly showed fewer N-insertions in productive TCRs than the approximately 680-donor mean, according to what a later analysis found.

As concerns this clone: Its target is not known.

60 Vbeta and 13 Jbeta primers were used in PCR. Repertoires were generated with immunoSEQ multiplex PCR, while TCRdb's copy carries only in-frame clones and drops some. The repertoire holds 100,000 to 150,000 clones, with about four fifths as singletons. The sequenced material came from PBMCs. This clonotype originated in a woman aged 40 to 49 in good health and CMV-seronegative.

CDR3 amino acids: CASSPPGTSTNTQYF. CDR3 nucleotide sequence: TGTGCCAGCAGCCCTCCCGGGACTAGTACGAATACGCAGTATTTT. The chain links TRBV9 to TRBJ2-3; 8 positions match TRBD2. Germline values: CDR1 SGDLS, CDR2 YYNGEE. The CDR3 is 15 amino acids. J lost 7 bases, V lost 4 bases, and 11 bases had no gene match.